The 27 T cell receptor beta chains reported below all come from one sample, sequenced in a study of CD8 T cells in Susac syndrome (dated by TCRdb to 2018 to 2020). The receptor library was made with the immunoSEQ multiplex PCR assay. RNA was extracted using the RNeasy kit, and about 0.5 to 1 ug of the RNA was reverse transcribed with random hexamers. TCRdb reworked the public reads: Q25 trimming with fastp, MiXCR clone assembly, productive beta chains retained. Rows matching on CDR3 protein sequence are summarized as one entry with the most common DNA and genes. This sample has about 140,000 distinct CDR3 sequences in its table, and 94% of those were observed once. The ten largest clonotypes hold 0.27% of the sample. The sample was CD8+ T cells from PBMCs. Receptors were obtained from a human donor in good health.

The rearrangement links TRBV7-2 to TRBJ2-1; 10 nucleotides line up with TRBD2. CDR3 size: 16 residues. CDR1 and CDR2 (germline): SGHTA, FQGNSA. Trimming at V came to 0 bases and at J to 5 bases, leaving 4 bases not matched to a gene. The CDR3 DNA reads TGTGCCAGCAGCTTAGCGAACGGACTAGCGGACAATGAGCAGTTCTTC. Its protein is CASSLANGLADNEQFF.

J is TRBJ2-7 and V is TRBV9, with 12 bases matching TRBD2. The CDR3 contains 16 residues. The germline V gene encodes CDR1 SGDLS and CDR2 YYNGEE. V was pared by 0 bases and J by 2 bases, with 3 bases of the junction left unmatched. CDR3 in DNA: TGTGCCAGCAGCGTAGCCGGACTAGCGGGGACCTACGAGCAGTACTTC. It translates to CASSVAGLAGTYEQYF. Full variable domain (rest looked up from reference TRBV9 and TRBJ2-7): DSGVTQTPKHLITATGQRVTLRCSPRSGDLSVYWYQQSLDQGLQFLIQYYNGEERAKGNILERFSAQQFPDLHSELNLSSLELGDSALYFCASSVAGLAGTYEQYFGPGTRLTVT.

The chain uses TRBV11-2 and TRBJ2-1; perhaps TRBD1 as D (6 bases). Trimming took off 5 bases at V and 4 bases at J, with 18 bases between the two ends. The germline V gene has CDR1 SGHAT and CDR2 FQNNGV. This CDR3 comprises 16 residues. CDR3 loop: CASSPAQGPGYNEQFF. Here the CDR3 DNA reads TGTGCCAGCAGCCCGGCCCAGGGGCCCGGATACAATGAGCAGTTCTTC. The whole variable domain, remainder taken from reference TRBV11-2 and TRBJ2-1, is EAGVAQSPRYKIIEKRQSVAFWCNPISGHATLYWYQQILGQGPKLLIQFQNNGVVDDSQLPKDRFSAERLKGVDSTLKIQPAKLEDSAVYLCASSPAQGPGYNEQFFGPGTRLTVL.

The chain employs TRBV9 and TRBJ2-1, with 14 positions matching TRBD2. Per the germline V gene, CDR1 is SGDLS and CDR2 is YYNGEE. This CDR3 is 15 amino acids long. V lost 4 bases, J lost 8 bases, and 5 bases stayed unmatched. CDR3 loop: CASSQGLAGADEQFF. Written as DNA, the CDR3 is TGTGCCAGCAGCCAGGGACTAGCGGGAGCGGATGAGCAGTTCTTC.

The chain is built from TRBV5-4 and TRBJ2-3, with D maybe TRBD2 (6 bases). Trimming cost V 5 bases and J 6 bases, with 16 bases left between them. Germline CDR1 is SGHNT and CDR2 is YYREEE (reference sequence). The CDR3 spans 14 residues. The CDR3: CASRPEGGWDTQYF. In DNA, the CDR3 is TGTGCCAGCAGGCCGGAGGGAGGTTGGGATACGCAGTATTTT.

The V and J genes are TRBV5-4 and TRBJ2-7, with D possibly being TRBD1 (6 bases). V gave up 3 bases and J gave up 2 bases, with 15 bases separating them. From germline, CDR1 is SGHNT and CDR2 YYREEE (reference sequence). The CDR3 runs 15 residues. CDR3 DNA sequence: TGTGCCAGCAGCTCCACAGGGATCCCTACCTACGAGCAGTACTTC. Amino acid sequence: CASSSTGIPTYEQYF.

The V and J genes are TRBV13 and TRBJ2-7; no reliable D call. The CDR3 consists of 14 residues. CDR1 is PRHDT and CDR2 is FYEKMQ in the germline V gene (reference sequence). V lost 1 base and J 4 bases, leaving 11 bases between the germline ends. The CDR3 region is CASSLAARLYEQYF. CDR3 sequence (DNA): TGTGCCAGCAGCTTAGCAGCCAGGCTTTACGAGCAGTACTTC.

The gene calls are TRBV27 and TRBJ2-7, with TRBD1 matching over 7 bases. Trimming took 5 bases from V and 0 from J; bases not matched to a gene: 7. The CDR3 runs 15 residues. Germline V gives CDR1 MNHEY, CDR2 SMNVEV (reference sequence). Here the CDR3 DNA reads TGTGCCAGCAGTCCAACAGGGGTTGGCTCCTACGAGCAGTACTTC. Its translation: CASSPTGVGSYEQYF.

This clonotype was recorded once. The V gene is TRBV27, the J gene TRBJ2-2, with 8 bases that match TRBD2. The length of the CDR3 is 15 residues. CDR1 MNHEY and CDR2 SMNVEV come from the germline V gene (reference sequence). With V trimmed by 6 bases and J by 6 bases, 9 bases remained unmatched. CDR3 sequence: CASRGRLAGAGELFF. CDR3 nucleotide sequence: TGTGCCAGCAGGGGAAGGCTAGCGGGTGCCGGGGAGCTGTTTTTT.

This rearrangement joins TRBV27 to TRBJ2-7; D gene unclear. V was clipped by 5 bases and J by 4 bases, with 9 bases between them. This CDR3 comprises 12 residues. Germline CDR1 and CDR2: MNHEY and SMNVEV (reference sequence). The DNA for the CDR3 is TGTGCCAGCAGTATATTCGGGTACGAGCAGTACTTC. This codes for CASSIFGYEQYF.

The chain uses TRBV6-5 and TRBJ2-7; D not certain. The length of the CDR3 is 12 residues. Trimming took 10 bases from V and 4 from J, leaving 14 bases between them. CDR1 MNHEY and CDR2 SVGAGI come from the germline V gene. DNA of the CDR3: TGTGCCACGGAAGGGCCAACTTACGAGCAGTACTTC. Translation: CATEGPTYEQYF.

The chain combines TRBV30 with TRBJ2-7; D gene ambiguous. This CDR3 has 13 amino acids. The germline CDR1 and CDR2 sequences are GTSNPN and SVGIG (reference sequence). The V end was cut by 4 bases, the J end by 5 bases, with 15 bases between. CDR3 residues: CAWNPGSIDEQYF. CDR3 in DNA: TGTGCCTGGAATCCAGGAAGTATTGACGAGCAGTACTTC. Combining the CDR3 with reference TRBV30 and TRBJ2-7 gives the whole variable domain SQTIHQWPATLVQPVGSPLSLECTVEGTSNPNLYWYRQAAGRGLQLLFYSVGIGQISSEVPQNLSASRPQDRQFILSSKKLLLSDSGFYLCAWNPGSIDEQYFGPGTRLTVT.

The rearrangement joins TRBV29-1 to TRBJ2-1, with 7 bases that match TRBD1. This CDR3 spans 14 amino acids. V lost 1 base, J lost 4 bases, and 4 bases stayed unmatched. CDR1 and CDR2 from the germline V gene are SQVTM and ANQGSEA. The CDR3 sequence: CSVEGQGLYNEQFF. The CDR3 DNA follows: TGCAGCGTTGAAGGACAGGGCCTTTACAATGAGCAGTTCTTC.

This chain joins TRBV12-3 or TRBV12-4 and TRBJ2-7, with 7 bases identical to TRBD1. The CDR3 has 14 residues. J was trimmed by 0 bases and V by 5 bases; bases with no gene match: 4. The CDR3 protein is CASSGTESSYEQYF. The CDR3, as DNA: TGTGCCAGCAGTGGGACAGAGTCCTCCTACGAGCAGTACTTC.

V gene TRBV28 combines with J gene TRBJ2-5; TRBD1 matches at 7 bases. From germline, CDR1 is MDHEN and CDR2 SYDVKM. V dropped 3 bases and J dropped 5; count of bases not matched to a gene: 9. The CDR3 totals 15 residues. CDR3 region: CASSLAQTGWETQYF. CDR3 in DNA: TGTGCCAGCAGTTTGGCTCAGACAGGGTGGGAGACCCAGTACTTC.

With regard to this clonotype: An end of the junction differs from the germline gene, which may be a read error. The chain uses TRBV2 and TRBJ2-7; 8 bases map to TRBD1. The germline CDR1 and CDR2 sequences are SNHLY and FYNNEI. This CDR3 contains 14 residues. CDR3 nucleotide sequence: TGTGCCAGCAGAGAAGGGACAGGAGCCTACGAGCAGTACTTC. It codes for CASREGTGAYEQYF.

This clonotype appeared a single time. The chain links TRBV20-1 to TRBJ2-7; TRBD1 matches 8 bases. J gave up 4 bases and V 0 bases, and 5 bases lay outside the gene matches. Germline lookup yields CDR1 DFQATT and CDR2 SNEGSKA (reference sequence). This CDR3 region has 14 residues. The CDR3: CSARDIDRGYEQYF. The CDR3 DNA reads as TGCAGTGCTAGAGATATAGACAGGGGATACGAGCAGTACTTC.

This chain joins TRBV12-3 or TRBV12-4 and TRBJ1-2, with 9 nucleotides matching TRBD1. The ends lost 5 bases at V and 7 bases at J; junction bases unmatched: 8. This CDR3 comprises 14 residues. In nucleotides, the CDR3 is TGTGCCAGCAGTGCCGGGACAGGGAATCTTGGCTACACCTTC. It is translated as CASSAGTGNLGYTF.

The gene calls are TRBV7-9 and TRBJ2-1, with 12 bases aligning to TRBD2. CDR1 SEHNR and CDR2 FQNEAQ come from the germline V gene (reference sequence). V shed 5 bases, J shed 3 bases, and the junction held 5 bases outside the gene matches. The CDR3 runs to 16 residues. This CDR3 reads CASSPLAGGRYNEQFF. DNA for the CDR3: TGTGCCAGCAGCCCGCTAGCGGGAGGGCGCTACAATGAGCAGTTCTTC. Full variable domain (remainder filled in from reference TRBV7-9 and TRBJ2-1): DTGVSQNPRHKITKRGQNVTFRCDPISEHNRLYWYRQTLGQGPEFLTYFQNEAQLEKSRLLSDRFSAERPKGSFSTLEIQRTEQGDSAMYLCASSPLAGGRYNEQFFGPGTRLTVL.

This clonotype was detected a few times. The chain joins TRBV12-3 or TRBV12-4 to TRBJ1-1; no definite D call. The CDR3 extends over 13 amino acids. V was pared by 2 bases and J by 1 base, with 5 bases between. This chain's CDR3 is CASSLPGNTEAFF. The CDR3 nucleotides are TGTGCCAGCAGTTTACCGGGGAACACTGAAGCTTTCTTT.

The rearrangement links TRBV27 to TRBJ2-7; possible D gene TRBD1, 6 bases. V gave up 6 bases and J gave up 0 bases, with 6 bases separating them. CDR3 size: 12 residues. Germline assignment: CDR1 MNHEY and CDR2 SMNVEV (reference sequence). The CDR3 DNA is TGTGCCAGCAGGACAGGCTCCTACGAGCAGTACTTC. Translated, it gives CASRTGSYEQYF.

The chain has TRBV9 and TRBJ2-1; D possibly corresponds to TRBD2 (6 bases). Germline CDR1 SGDLS, CDR2 YYNGEE. Trimming stripped 1 base from V and 8 bases from J, with 16 bases between. This CDR3 has 15 residues. This CDR3 reads CASSVIGSGADEQFF. As DNA, the CDR3 is TGTGCCAGCAGCGTAATCGGGAGTGGGGCCGATGAGCAGTTCTTC.

V gene TRBV27 combines with J gene TRBJ2-2; D is ambiguous. V was shortened by 6 bases and J by 7 bases, with 15 bases between the two germline ends. This CDR3 is 14 amino acids long. The germline gives CDR1 MNHEY, CDR2 SMNVEV (reference sequence). The chain's CDR3 is CASSHTISGGELFF. The DNA of the CDR3 is TGTGCCAGCAGCCATACTATCTCCGGCGGGGAGCTGTTTTTT.

This chain joins TRBV30 and TRBJ2-7; TRBD2 aligns across 7 bases. V lost 0 bases, J lost 6 bases, and 5 bases stayed unmatched. The CDR3 spans 13 residues. Per the germline V gene, CDR1 is GTSNPN and CDR2 is SVGIG (reference sequence). The CDR3 reads CAWSVAGRGEQYF. CDR3 nucleotide sequence: TGTGCCTGGAGTGTAGCGGGGCGCGGCGAGCAGTACTTC.

The V gene is TRBV6-2 or TRBV6-3, the J gene TRBJ2-7, with 8 nucleotides matching TRBD2. Germline V gives CDR1 MNHEY, CDR2 SVGEGT. With 0 bases clipped from V and 4 bases from J, the junction kept 8 bases outside the gene matches. CDR3 length equals 16 residues. The CDR3 region has the DNA TGTGCCAGCAGTTACTCTCGGGGACTAGTTCAGTACGAGCAGTACTTC. It specifies CASSYSRGLVQYEQYF.

In regard to this clonotype: A read error may produce the germline difference seen at one junction end. The chain links TRBV27 to TRBJ2-3; TRBD2 matches 8 bases. CDR3 length: 14 residues. Per germline, CDR1 MNHEY and CDR2 SMNVEV (reference sequence). DNA of the CDR3: TGTGCGAGCACTTCCGCGGGAGGTAGAGATACGCAGTATTTT. Residues: CASTSAGGRDTQYF.

The chain carries TRBV30 and TRBJ2-1; perhaps TRBD1 as D (6 bases). V was cut by 5 bases and J by 2 bases, with 13 bases left in between. The germline gives CDR1 GTSNPN, CDR2 SVGIG (reference sequence). The CDR3 sequence is 14 residues long. The CDR3 DNA reads TGTGCCTGGGCAGGGGAGCCCACCTACAATGAGCAGTTCTTC. Translation: CAWAGEPTYNEQFF.